This entry lists 19 T cell receptor beta chains sequenced from one sample in a study of blood T cells in healthy people across ages. Together with a sample-barcoded 5' primer, a J-beta primer mix was included in a second PCR lasting about 6 to 12 cycles. One entry per CDR3 protein, called by TCRdb with MiXCR from the 5' RACE reads. The sample records about 1,400,000 distinct CDR3 sequences, around 39% being singletons. Specimen: blood. Every receptor here comes from a woman under 30 in good health.

The gene calls are TRBV7-9 and TRBJ2-5; D possibly corresponds to TRBD1 (6 bases). V was pared by 5 bases and J by 11 bases, with 18 bases between. Germline V CDR1 and CDR2: SEHNR, FQNEAQ (reference sequence). The CDR3 has 13 residues. CDR3 loop: CASSPQGSNEQYF. The CDR3, as DNA: TGTGCCAGCAGCCCACAGGGCTCGAATGAGCAGTACTTC.

This clonotype was picked up a small number of times. The rearrangement joins TRBV5-1 to TRBJ2-1, with 8 bases fitting TRBD1. Germline CDR1 reads SGHRS; CDR2 reads YFSETQ. This CDR3 is 15 amino acids long. V gave up 6 bases and J gave up 4 bases; unmatched junction bases: 9. In DNA form, the CDR3 reads TGCGCCAGCACATCCCGGACAGGGAAATACAATGAGCAGTTCTTC. Translating gives CASTSRTGKYNEQFF.

V is TRBV15 and J is TRBJ2-1; maybe TRBD1 (6 bases). V dropped 0 bases and J dropped 6 bases, with 15 bases sitting between them. The germline V gene encodes CDR1 LNHNV and CDR2 YYDKDF (reference sequence). This CDR3 spans 16 amino acids. CDR3 amino acids: CATSRDLAGEFNEQFF. DNA for the CDR3: TGTGCCACCAGCAGAGATCTGGCAGGGGAATTCAATGAGCAGTTCTTC.

This clonotype came up once. The V and J genes are TRBV12-3 or TRBV12-4 and TRBJ2-1; D is possibly TRBD2 (6 bases). The CDR3 consists of 14 residues. V dropped 5 bases and J dropped 6 bases, with 14 bases sitting between them. CDR3 sequence reads: CASSPRQAGNEQFF. CDR3 in DNA: TGTGCCAGCAGTCCACGACAAGCGGGCAATGAGCAGTTCTTC.

This clonotype was counted between two and nine times. V and J are TRBV9 and TRBJ2-5; perhaps TRBD1 as D (6 bases). CDR3 length: 15 amino acids. Germline CDR1 reads SGDLS; CDR2 reads YYNGEE. The ends were cut back, 3 bases at V and 1 base at J, with 13 bases in the middle. The CDR3 bases are TGTGCCAGCAGCGAAAGGGGGAGTAGCCAAGAGACCCAGTACTTC. Protein sequence: CASSERGSSQETQYF.

The chain recombines TRBV20-1 with TRBJ1-5, with D tentatively TRBD1 (5 bases). The CDR3 runs to 16 residues. From germline, CDR1 is DFQATT and CDR2 SNEGSKA (reference sequence). V was clipped by 4 bases and J by 2 bases, with 18 bases between them. CDR3 in DNA: TGCAGTGCTACGAAGAGGTGGGACGACGGCAATCAGCCCCAGCATTTT. Its protein is CSATKRWDDGNQPQHF.

This clonotype was recorded a few times. This chain connects TRBV15 to TRBJ2-1; TRBD2 agrees at 7 bases. Germline CDR1 reads LNHNV; CDR2 reads YYDKDF (reference sequence). V was clipped by 2 bases and J by 14 bases; unmatched bases: 6. The CDR3 length is 12 residues. CDR3 coding DNA: TGTGCCACCAGCAGATCTGGACTAGAGGAGTTCTTC. Translated, it gives CATSRSGLEEFF. The full variable domain, in which reference TRBV15 and TRBJ2-1 provide the parts outside the CDR3, is DAMVIQNPRYQVTQFGKPVTLSCSQTLNHNVMYWYQQKSSQAPKLLFHYYDKDFNNEADTPDNFQSRRPNTSFCFLDIRSPGLGDTAMYLCATSRSGLEEFFGPGTRLTVL.

This chain joins TRBV10-3 and TRBJ2-7, with 8 nucleotides matching TRBD1. J lost 6 bases, V lost 6 bases, and 4 bases had no gene match. Germline V gives CDR1 ENHRY, CDR2 SYGVKD. The CDR3 covers 12 residues. The CDR3 bases are TGTGCCATCAGCATCGACAGGGGCGAGCAGTACTTC. It encodes CAISIDRGEQYF.

V and J are TRBV12-3 or TRBV12-4 and TRBJ1-6; no clear D gene. V dropped 5 bases and J dropped 6 bases, with 5 bases sitting between them. CDR3 length: 12 amino acids. The CDR3 is CASSPTNSPLHF. The CDR3 DNA follows: TGTGCCAGCAGTCCGACTAATTCACCCCTCCACTTT.

This chain links TRBV7-9 with TRBJ2-7; either TRBD1 or TRBD2 may fit D (5 bases each). The germline CDR1 and CDR2 sequences are SEHNR and FQNEAQ (reference sequence). V was shortened by 6 bases and J by 10 bases, with 16 bases between the two germline ends. The CDR3 is 12 amino acids. The CDR3 loop is CASREMVGDQYF. The CDR3 nucleotides are TGTGCCAGCAGGGAGATGGTAGGGGACCAGTACTTC.

This clonotype was observed a few times. The rearrangement uses TRBV20-1 and TRBJ2-3, with D possibly TRBD1 on 7 matching bases. Germline loops: CDR1 DFQATT, CDR2 SNEGSKA (reference sequence). This CDR3 contains 15 residues. Trimming stripped 2 bases from V and 0 bases from J, with 12 bases between. The CDR3 region is CSARPPGGSTDTQYF. As DNA, the CDR3 is TGCAGTGCTAGACCTCCAGGGGGGAGCACAGATACGCAGTATTTT.

This clonotype appeared a few times. This chain links TRBV4-1 with TRBJ1-6; perhaps TRBD1 as D (6 bases). Looked up from germline, CDR1 is MGHRA and CDR2 is YSYEKL. V was shortened by 1 base and J by 10 bases, with 17 bases between the two germline ends. The CDR3 contains 16 residues. CDR3 protein: CASSQAEAGDRSPLHF. In DNA form, the CDR3 reads TGCGCCAGCAGCCAAGCGGAAGCAGGGGATCGGTCACCCCTCCACTTT.

This clonotype was recorded a few times. This sequence joins TRBV7-2 and TRBJ2-1, with 7 bases aligning to TRBD2. J was trimmed by 2 bases and V by 8 bases; bases with no gene match: 6. CDR1 and CDR2 (germline): SGHTA, FQGNSA. The CDR3 contains 14 residues. CDR3 in DNA: TGTGCCAGCGGCGCGGGAGTTACCTACAATGAGCAGTTCTTC. Its protein is CASGAGVTYNEQFF.

The chain combines TRBV6-5 with TRBJ2-7; 10 bases are a match to TRBD1. The CDR3 spans 15 residues. Germline V lookup: CDR1 MNHEY, CDR2 SVGAGI. V shed 6 bases and J 4 bases; nucleotides not matched to a gene: 9. The CDR3 nucleotides are TGTGCCAGCAGCAGAAAGACAGGGGGCGAGTACGAGCAGTACTTC. As protein: CASSRKTGGEYEQYF.

The chain uses TRBV20-1 and TRBJ2-3, with D possibly matching TRBD2 (6 bases). V was pared by 2 bases and J by 3 bases, with 12 bases between. The V gene's germline CDR1 is DFQATT and CDR2 SNEGSKA (reference sequence). The length of the CDR3 is 14 residues. The CDR3 nucleotides are TGCAGTGCTAGAAGTGGAGGGATTACAGATACGCAGTATTTT. This gives the protein CSARSGGITDTQYF.

The rearrangement uses TRBV20-1 and TRBJ1-2, with D perhaps matching TRBD1 (6 bases). Germline loops: CDR1 DFQATT, CDR2 SNEGSKA (reference sequence). This CDR3 has 14 residues. The ends were cut back, 5 bases at V and 4 bases at J, with 17 bases in the middle. Here the CDR3 reads CSARGGLIVYGYTF. In DNA form, the CDR3 reads TGCAGTGCTCGAGGGGGTTTGATTGTCTATGGCTACACCTTC.

This CDR3 reads CASSTQGAGNSPLHF. CDR3 nucleotides: TGTGCCAGCAGTACCCAGGGGGCGGGAAATTCACCCCTCCACTTT. The chain couples TRBV12-3 or TRBV12-4 to TRBJ1-6; 8 bases are shared with TRBD1. CDR3 size: 15 residues. Trimming cost V 5 bases and J 7 bases; bases outside gene matches: 7.

Here the CDR3 DNA reads TGTGCCAGCAGCCTTACGACAGGGACCAAAAACATTCAGTACTTC. This gives the protein CASSLTTGTKNIQYF. The V call is TRBV3-1, the J call TRBJ2-4; 7 positions agree with TRBD1. The trim removed 4 bases at V and 2 bases at J, leaving 5 bases unmatched. The CDR3 runs to 15 residues. CDR1 is LGHDT, CDR2 YNNKEL, per germline (reference sequence).

This clonotype was detected only a few times. One junction end disagrees with the germline gene, perhaps due to a read error. The chain carries TRBV7-9 and TRBJ2-3; D perhaps matches TRBD1 (5 bases). The germline V gene has CDR1 SEHNR and CDR2 FQNEAQ (reference sequence). The CDR3 loop spans 14 amino acids. Here the CDR3 reads CASHRTLSIDTQYF. In nucleotides, the CDR3 is TGTGCCAGCCACAGGACCCTGAGCATAGATACGCAGTATTTT.